Shown below are 12 T cell receptor beta chains from a single sample sequenced in a study of monozygotic twins with inflammatory bowel disease. Each CDR3 protein gets one entry in TCRdb, which reprocessed the 5' RACE reads and gives no DNA. The repertoire table contains a few hundred thousand distinct CDR3 sequences. The sequencing sample was made of blood. Every receptor here comes from a human donor with ulcerative colitis or Crohn's disease, or a healthy co-twin of an affected twin (not recorded which).

The chain couples TRBV5-1 to TRBJ2-3. Germline V lookup: CDR1 SGHRS, CDR2 YFSETQ. The CDR3 runs to 15 residues. CDR3 region: CASSLVLRYTDTQYF.

J is TRBJ2-3 and V is TRBV20-1; TCRdb lists TRBD1, though no DNA is available to test this call. The CDR3 is made up of 15 amino acids. Germline loops: CDR1 DFQATT, CDR2 SNEGSKA (reference sequence). The CDR3 sequence is CSARSGQGVLDTQYF.

CDR3 sequence reads: CASSPVEGTEAFF. This chain uses TRBV6-6 with TRBJ1-1. CDR3 length: 13 amino acids. CDR1 MNHNY and CDR2 SVGAGI come from the germline V gene (reference sequence).

The chain recombines TRBV7-2 with TRBJ2-7; TCRdb gives TRBD2 as the D gene, but with no DNA this cannot be confirmed. In germline, CDR1 is SGHTA, CDR2 FQGNSA. The CDR3 consists of 15 residues. The CDR3 loop is CASSFYSSSDYEQYF.

J is TRBJ2-1 and V is TRBV19; the D call from TCRdb, TRBD2, cannot be confirmed without DNA. The CDR3 totals 17 residues. Germline CDR1 reads LNHDA; CDR2 reads SQIVND (reference sequence). CDR3 loop: CASTQRFSGGPKNEQFF.

The chain couples TRBV12-3 or TRBV12-4 to TRBJ2-7; TCRdb returns TRBD1, unconfirmable since there is no DNA. The CDR3 has 16 residues. This CDR3 reads CASSPRNRVNFYEQYF.

The V gene is TRBV6-6, the J gene TRBJ2-7. The CDR3 is 14 residues long. Germline V lookup: CDR1 MNHNY, CDR2 SVGAGI (reference sequence). Here the CDR3 reads CASSYSTSPRGQYF.

The rearrangement uses TRBV10-3 and TRBJ1-1. CDR3 size: 13 residues. Germline V lookup: CDR1 ENHRY, CDR2 SYGVKD. The CDR3 region is CAIRRQVNTEAFF.

V usage is TRBV27 and J usage is TRBJ1-4; the D call from TCRdb, TRBD1, cannot be confirmed without DNA. CDR1 and CDR2 (germline): MNHEY, SMNVEV (reference sequence). This CDR3 region has 15 residues. The chain's CDR3 is CASRPGDRGGEKLFF.

The chain recombines TRBV12-3 or TRBV12-4 with TRBJ2-1; the TCRdb D gene call, TRBD2, has no DNA to confirm it. This CDR3 comprises 16 residues. CDR3 in amino acids: CASSLGLAGGRDEQFF.

This chain links TRBV20-1 with TRBJ2-7; as DNA is missing, the TRBD2 call by TCRdb cannot be tested. This CDR3 contains 15 residues. The germline V gene encodes CDR1 DFQATT and CDR2 SNEGSKA (reference sequence). The CDR3 here is CSASLAGGGSYEQYF.

The CDR3 sequence is CASSLVDWADTQYF. V gene TRBV7-2 combines with J gene TRBJ2-3. The CDR3 is 14 amino acids. Germline V CDR1 and CDR2: SGHTA, FQGNSA.